A selection of T cell receptor beta chains follows, all from one sample in a study of cytomegalovirus exposure and HLA in healthy donors. Repertoires were generated with immunoSEQ multiplex PCR, while TCRdb's copy carries only in-frame clones and drops some. The sample records 130,000 to 150,000 clones, about 80% being singletons. The source material was PBMCs. These receptors originate from an older woman in good health and CMV-seropositive. The CDR3 runs from the conserved cysteine through the conserved F or W. A D gene is named only where the DNA matches it firmly. Size is stated for part of the rows, as once, few or many counts, or as a class when the clone is expanded.

>TRBJ2-1|TRBV7-3|TRBD1|-
TGTGCCAGCAGCATGGACAGGGGGTACAATGAGCAGTTCTTC
CASSMDRGYNEQFF
>TRBJ2-2|TRBV7-3|TRBD2|-
TGTGCCAGCTCACTCCTAGCGGACACCGGGGAGCTGTTTTTT
CASSLLADTGELFF
>TRBJ1-2|TRBV11-3|-|-
TGTGCCAGCAGCCCTAGAGCCCTGGGGGCACCTGGCTACACCTTC
CASSPRALGAPGYTF
>TRBJ2-7|TRBV19|TRBD2|-
TGTGCCAGTAGTACCAGAGGGAGGGGAGCTATTTACGAGCAGTACTTC
CASSTRGRGAIYEQYF
>TRBJ2-3|TRBV7-8|-|-
TGTGCCAGCAGCTTAGGTCCCTTTCCAGATACGCAGTATTTT
CASSLGPFPDTQYF
>TRBJ2-3|TRBV5-4|TRBD2|-
TGTGCCAGCAGCTTGGGGGCTAGCGGGTCCAGCACGCAGTATTTT
CASSLGASGSSTQYF
>TRBJ2-7|TRBV2|-|-
TGTGCCAGCAGTGAAAGTCAGGGACTGGGGGTTTACGAGCAGTACTTC
CASSESQGLGVYEQYF
>TRBJ2-7|TRBV30|-|-
TGTGCCTGGAGTGACCGGGACTGGGGACAGTACTTC
CAWSDRDWGQYF
>TRBJ2-1|TRBV6-6|TRBD1|-
TGTGCCAGCAGTTACTCGAGGGACAGGGGCGATGAGCAGTTCTTC
CASSYSRDRGDEQFF
>TRBJ2-7|TRBV28|TRBD2|-
TGTGCCAGCACCCGGCTGGGACTAGCGGCCTACGAGCAGTACTTC
CASTRLGLAAYEQYF
>TRBJ1-5|TRBV6-1|-|once
TGTGCCAGCAGGGGCACGAGCTATAGCAATCAGCCCCAGCATTTT
CASRGTSYSNQPQHF
>TRBJ1-5|TRBV30|TRBD1|-
TGTGCCTGGACAGGGGGCTTCAATCAGCCCCAGCATTTT
CAWTGGFNQPQHF
>TRBJ1-1|TRBV19|-|-
TGTGCCAGTAGTCCCAGGGGAGGGGTCACTGAAGCTTTCTTT
CASSPRGGVTEAFF
>TRBJ2-7|TRBV7-2|TRBD1|-
TGTGCCAGCAGCTTAGGGACAGGGGTTTACGAGCAGTACTTC
CASSLGTGVYEQYF
>TRBJ2-3|TRBV5-1|-|-
TGCGCCAGCAGCTTGGCCGTAATGAGCACAGATACGCAGTATTTT
CASSLAVMSTDTQYF
>TRBJ1-1|TRBV7-9|-|once
TGTTCCAGCAGCACCGGACAGACAGAAGCTTTCTTT
CSSSTGQTEAFF
>TRBJ1-4|TRBV7-9|-|-
TGTGCCAGCAGCTCTCGGGGGGGGATGGATGAAAAACTGTTTTTT
CASSSRGGMDEKLFF
>TRBJ1-1|TRBV4-3|TRBD1|-
TGCGCCAGCAGCCAAGAGGACAGGGGACTTGGTAGGACTGAAGCTTTCTTT
CASSQEDRGLGRTEAFF
>TRBJ2-5|TRBV27|TRBD2|-
TGTGCCAGCAAACGGTCCCTAGCGGGAGGAGAGACCCAGTACTTC
CASKRSLAGGETQYF
>TRBJ1-1|TRBV6-5|-|-
TGTGCCAGCAGCGCAGGGAACGAAGCTTTCTTT
CASSAGNEAFF
>TRBJ1-2|TRBV6-1|-|-
TGTGCCAGCAGCCTCGAGGGAGAGGGCTACACCTTT
CASSLEGEGYTF
>TRBJ2-2|TRBV27|-|-
TGTGCCAGCAGCCCCTGGGGGGACACCGGGGAGCTGTTTTTT
CASSPWGDTGELFF
>TRBJ2-7|TRBV30|TRBD2|-
TGTGCCTGGAGTTGGACTAGCGGGCCCTACGAGCAGTACTTC
CAWSWTSGPYEQYF
>TRBJ2-7|TRBV27|TRBD2|-
TGTGCCAGCAGTTTAACCGCGGGAGGCCCCATCGAGGAGCAGTACTTC
CASSLTAGGPIEEQYF
>TRBJ2-3|TRBV2|-|-
TGTGCCAGCAGTGAGCGGGCCAGAGGTACGCAGTATTTT
CASSERARGTQYF
>TRBJ2-7|TRBV7-9|-|-
TGTGCCAGCAGCGTCACTAGTGATCCCTACGAGCAGTACTTC
CASSVTSDPYEQYF
>TRBJ2-5|TRBV7-2|-|-
TGTGCCAGCAGCTTATATGTCGGCTGGGGGCAATGGGAGACCCAGTACTTC
CASSLYVGWGQWETQYF
>TRBJ2-6|TRBV29-1|-|-
TGCAGCGTGAAGCTCTCTGGGGCCAACGTCCTGACTTTC
CSVKLSGANVLTF
>TRBJ2-3|TRBV7-3|-|-
TGTGCCAGCAGCTTAATCGGGATGACGGGGGATACGCAGTATTTT
CASSLIGMTGDTQYF
>TRBJ2-7|TRBV5-1|TRBD2|once
TGCGCCAGCAGCCCGGGGGGGTCTAAACCCTACGAGCAGTACTTC
CASSPGGSKPYEQYF
>TRBJ2-5|TRBV5-1|TRBD2|-
TGCGCCAGCAGCCTCGGGGGCGGGGGGATCCTGGAGACCCAGTACTTC
CASSLGGGGILETQYF
>TRBJ1-1|TRBV5-6|TRBD1|few
TGTGCCAGCAGCTTCTACAGGGGGACTGAAGCTTTCTTT
CASSFYRGTEAFF
>TRBJ2-7|TRBV9|TRBD2|few
TGTGCCAGCAGCGTAGAAGTAGCGGGAATCTCCGAGCAGTACTTC
CASSVEVAGISEQYF
>TRBJ2-7|TRBV29-1|TRBD2|-
TGCAGCGTTGAAGGTGGACTAGCGGGAGGTCCTTACGAGCAGTACTTC
CSVEGGLAGGPYEQYF
>TRBJ2-5|TRBV5-6|-|-
TGTGCCAGCAGCTTGGTTCGGGTAGAGACCCAGTACTTC
CASSLVRVETQYF
>TRBJ2-3|TRBV7-2|-|-
TGTGCCAGCAGCTTAGCGTACCCGACTGATACGCAGTATTTT
CASSLAYPTDTQYF
>TRBJ1-3|TRBV14|TRBD1|-
TGTGCCAGCAGCACGGGGACAGCGTACTCTGGAAACACCATATATTTT
CASSTGTAYSGNTIYF
>TRBJ2-3|TRBV14|-|-
TGTGCCAGCAGCCGCGGGGACCCCACAGATACGCAGTATTTT
CASSRGDPTDTQYF
>TRBJ2-1|TRBV4-2|-|-
-
CASSQVGRGTSNFF
>TRBJ1-4|TRBV28|-|-
TGTGCCAGCTCTTCCGACATAGCAACTAATGAAAAACTGTTTTTT
CASSSDIATNEKLFF
>TRBJ1-1|TRBV5-4|TRBD1|-
TGTGCCAGCAGCTTGCCACCAGGGGGCTTGAACACTGAAGCTTTCTTT
CASSLPPGGLNTEAFF
>TRBJ1-1|TRBV19|-|-
TGTGCCAGTAGTCCTCTTTGGGCAGGAAGCACTGAAGCTTTCTTT
CASSPLWAGSTEAFF
>TRBJ2-7|TRBV4-2|-|-
TGTGCCAGCAGCCAAGATTCCGGGAGCGACGAGCAGTACTTC
CASSQDSGSDEQYF
>TRBJ2-2|TRBV5-6|-|-
TGTGCCAGCAGCTTCCTCGGGACTGCTAGCACTAGGGGGGAGCTGTTTTTT
CASSFLGTASTRGELFF
>TRBJ2-7|TRBV30|-|-
TGTGCCTGGAGTCCAGGAGGCCCCCCCTACGAGCAGTACTTC
CAWSPGGPPYEQYF